This T cell receptor beta chain comes out of a study of T cell responses to AZD1222 COVID-19 vaccine. TCRdb's table, derived via immunoSEQ multiplex PCR, lists solely in-frame clones and lacks some. The sample consists of 150,000 to 200,000 clones, about nine tenths of them appearing once. Study-wide points: Only 5 or 6 individuals given AZD1222 were seropositive at baseline. White British donors predominated, females outnumbered males, and clonal diversity was possibly underestimated.

Comment on this clone: Its target is not known.

The source of this sequence is an adult who received the MenACWY meningococcal vaccine as a control. Sequences were derived from peripheral blood, sampled 28 days after the second dose of the MenACWY control vaccine.

The CDR3: CATSREGFDTQYF. The CDR3 DNA follows: TGTGCCACCAGCAGAGAGGGGTTCGATACGCAGTATTTT. The chain joins TRBV15 to TRBJ2-3; D unresolved. The CDR3 runs to 13 residues. Looked up from germline, CDR1 is LNHNV and CDR2 is YYDKDF (reference sequence). The V end lost 0 bases, the J end lost 6 bases, and 7 bases lay between the germline ends.